The present T cell receptor beta chain was sequenced within a study of blood T cells in healthy people across ages. Study-level findings and limits: Per million T cells, the diversity of TCR beta decreased roughly linearly as age advanced. Versus aged donors, long-lived donors had higher diversity and more naive CD4+ cells. With donor CMV status unknown, expanded clonotype changes were possibly confounded.

This clonotype was found a few times. Antigen: not known. A sample-barcoded 5' primer and a J-beta primer mix were used in a second PCR of about 7 to 11 cycles. TCRdb re-derived calls from the 5' RACE reads in MiXCR, one entry per CDR3 protein. There are around 1,800,000 distinct CDR3 sequences in the sample; about two fifths occur only once, and 23% lies in the top ten. The germline V and J ends were trimmed by 2 bases and 3 bases, with 13 bases remaining between them. The CDR3 has 15 amino acids. In germline, CDR1 is SGHVS, CDR2 FQNEAQ. The TCR was taken from a human donor in good health. Sequencing was done on a sample of blood. The chain recombines TRBV7-8 with TRBJ2-5; the D gene is possibly TRBD2 (6 bases). CDR3 sequence: CASSLISGGEETQYF. In nucleotides, the CDR3 is TGTGCCAGCAGCTTAATTAGTGGCGGGGAAGAGACCCAGTACTTC.